This T cell receptor beta chain is drawn from a study of blood T cell repertoires in COVID-19. Produced via immunoSEQ multiplex PCR; TCRdb's table is partial and in-frame only. This table holds roughly 90,000 clones, over 80% found once. Trimming at V came to 2 bases and at J to 1 base, leaving 2 bases not matched to a gene. Germline assignment: CDR1 SGHAT and CDR2 FQNNGV. The CDR3 runs 14 residues. The clonotype was recovered from a woman aged 70-85 years with acute or convalescent COVID-19. The chain employs TRBV11-2 and TRBJ2-7; 7 nucleotides align to TRBD1. The sample taken for sequencing was peripheral blood. The CDR3 bases are TGTGCCAGCAGCTTATACAGGGGTTCCTACGAGCAGTACTTC. This encodes CASSLYRGSYEQYF.